The subject of this entry is one T cell receptor beta chain. This CDR3 comprises 19 residues. CDR1 is LGHNA and CDR2 is YSLEER in the germline V gene. The ends lost 1 base at V and 1 base at J; junction bases unmatched: 6. This sample is part of a study of CD8 T cells in Susac syndrome. It was with random hexamers that roughly 0.5 to 1 ug RNA was reverse transcribed. TCRdb fed the immunoSEQ multiplex PCR reads into MiXCR, producing one record per CDR3 protein. The data contain 65,000 to 95,000 distinct CDR3 sequences, around 94% of them singletons. Input material: CD8+ T cells from PBMCs. This chain connects TRBV4-3 to TRBJ2-1, with 14 bases matching TRBD2. The receptor was derived from a human donor with Susac syndrome. The CDR3 loop is CASSQAGLAGEWSYNEQFF. The CDR3 region has the DNA TGCGCCAGCAGCCAAGCGGGACTAGCGGGAGAATGGTCCTACAATGAGCAGTTCTTC.